This TCR beta chain came from a study of blood T cell repertoires in COVID-19. Study at large: From the United States, Italy and Spain came samples of acute and convalescent COVID-19. T cells, B-cell-depleted T cells, or PBMCs provided the cDNA or gDNA that served as material.

Germline CDR1 is MNHEY and CDR2 is SVGAGI. Trimming pared 2 bases from V and 5 bases from J, leaving 10 bases between. The CDR3 length is 14 residues. Methods used by the authors: Using reference gene primer amplification, nucleated cell counts were estimated. Libraries were prepared by immunoSEQ multiplex PCR; TCRdb keeps only in-frame clonotypes and omits some of them. The V and J calls and the clone size are those of that table, but D and trimming were determined from the DNA. Altogether more than 85,000 clones are present, roughly nine tenths being singletons, with the ten largest covering about 3.2%.

The chain combines TRBV6-5 with TRBJ1-3; D perhaps matches TRBD1 (6 bases). Sequenced: peripheral blood. This TCR was sampled from a woman in her 70s with acute or convalescent COVID-19. CDR3 sequence: CASSYGQGRNTIYF. CDR3 sequence (DNA): TGTGCCAGCAGTTACGGTCAGGGGAGAAACACCATATATTTT.